This TCR beta chain appears in the sequencing data of a study of shared clonotypes between healthy human individuals. Notes on the study in general: The authors sampled blood alone, and tissue repertoires likely differ. Read depth was anticipated to influence clonotype sharing among donors.

Notes on this clone: Its specificity is not known.

This CDR3 contains 17 residues. V lost 0 bases, J lost 0 bases, and 4 bases stayed unmatched. Germline V gene data show CDR1 as SGHRS and CDR2 as YFSETQ. Replicate PCRs run on sorted subsets employed 150 to 250 ng DNA, approximately 30,000 T cell genomes. Sequenced by immunoSEQ multiplex PCR; TCRdb stores in-frame clones only, minus some. The sample records about 1.9 million clones, over 85% being singletons. CD45RO-negative cells were positively selected for CCR7, leaving out terminally differentiated effector memory CD45RA+ cells. Free of recent acute infections or vaccinations, the donors were healthy HIV-negative adults.

This receptor was identified in a man in his late teens or twenties in good health. Some clones in this sample may be carry-over from other donors' samples. Sequencing was carried out using naive CD8+ T cells from PBMCs. This chain connects TRBV5-1 to TRBJ2-1, with 9 bases fitting TRBD2. The CDR3 DNA sequence: TGCGCCAGCAGCTTGGATCCAGCGGGAGGCTCCTACAATGAGCAGTTCTTC. Its protein is CASSLDPAGGSYNEQFF.